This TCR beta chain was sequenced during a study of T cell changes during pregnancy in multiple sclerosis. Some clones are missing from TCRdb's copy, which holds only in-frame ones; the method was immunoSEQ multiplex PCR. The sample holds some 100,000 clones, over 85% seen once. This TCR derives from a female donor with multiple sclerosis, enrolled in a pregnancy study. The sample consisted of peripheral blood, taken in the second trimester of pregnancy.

The CDR3 bases are TGTGCCAGTAGTACTGGACAGTCGTCGGATACGCAGTATTTT. This translates into CASSTGQSSDTQYF. V is TRBV19 and J is TRBJ2-3, with D possibly matching TRBD1 (6 bases). Germline V gene lookup returns CDR1 LNHDA and CDR2 SQIVND (reference sequence). CDR3 length equals 14 residues. V dropped 4 bases and J dropped 6 bases, with 14 bases sitting between them.